One sample yielded the 27 T cell receptor beta chains listed below, sequenced in a study of cytomegalovirus exposure and HLA in healthy donors. Primers included in the PCR were 60 Vbeta and 13 Jbeta primers. TCRdb's copy holds only in-frame clones and misses some; the assay was immunoSEQ multiplex PCR. The table shows 95,000 to 150,000 clones, with about 86% occurring only once. Material: PBMCs. These TCRs come from a woman aged 40 to 55 in good health and CMV-seronegative.

The V and J genes are TRBV19 and TRBJ2-1, with D possibly being TRBD1 (5 bases). The CDR3 extends over 14 amino acids. The germline V gene encodes CDR1 LNHDA and CDR2 SQIVND (reference sequence). Trimming cost V 7 bases and J 9 bases, with 19 bases left between them. The CDR3 DNA reads TGTGCCAGTACAGCTAGGGGTACTAACCTTGAGCAGTTCTTC. This codes for CASTARGTNLEQFF.

The chain links TRBV5-7 to TRBJ2-3, with 10 nucleotides matching TRBD1. TRBV5-7 is sorted into the ORF group, with uncertain function. Trimming at V came to 2 bases and at J to 3 bases, leaving 3 bases not matched to a gene. This CDR3 comprises 15 residues. CDR3 coding DNA: TGTGCCAGCAGCTTCCCGGGACAGGGGACAGATACGCAGTATTTT. This sequence encodes CASSFPGQGTDTQYF.

In its sample, this clone was seen once. This chain uses TRBV27 with TRBJ2-5; 9 bases map to TRBD2. The better agreement between TRBJ2-7 and the DNA end casts doubt on the J call. Germline values: CDR1 MNHEY, CDR2 SMNVEV (reference sequence). The length of the CDR3 is 16 residues. The CDR3 spells CASSPFPGGGAYEQYF. The CDR3 DNA is TGTGCCAGCAGTCCCTTTCCTGGCGGGGGGGCCTACGAGCAGTACTTC.

The V call is TRBV5-4, the J call TRBJ2-1, with 13 bases lining up with TRBD2. The CDR3 sequence is 18 residues long. The germline V gene encodes CDR1 SGHNT and CDR2 YYREEE (reference sequence). V shed 3 bases, J shed 5 bases, and the junction held 11 bases outside the gene matches. The CDR3, as DNA: TGTGCCAGCAGCTCCCGGACTAGCGGGAGTTTGGAACACAATGAGCAGTTCTTC. This encodes CASSSRTSGSLEHNEQFF. The variable domain in full, completed from reference TRBV5-4 and TRBJ2-1, reads ETGVTQSPTHLIKTRGQQVTLRCSSQSGHNTVSWYQQALGQGPQFIFQYYREEENGRGNFPPRFSGLQFPNYSSELNVNALELDDSALYLCASSSRTSGSLEHNEQFFGPGTRLTVL.

V gene TRBV11-2 combines with J gene TRBJ2-1; 8 bases agree with TRBD2. The germline V gene encodes CDR1 SGHAT and CDR2 FQNNGV. The CDR3 is made up of 16 amino acids. J lost 8 bases, V lost 1 base, and 10 bases had no gene match. The CDR3 here is CASSLAAGGFLDEQFF. In DNA form, the CDR3 reads TGTGCCAGCAGCTTAGCGGCGGGAGGATTTTTAGATGAGCAGTTCTTC.

V is TRBV21-1 and J is TRBJ1-1; TRBD1, the D gene given by the table, was not confirmed from the DNA. TRBV21-1 is a recognized pseudogene. The CDR3 contains 17 residues. CDR3 loop: CASSKENETVDFAEAFF. Written as DNA, the CDR3 is TGTGCCAGCAGCAAAGAAAACGAGACAGTTGATTTCGCTGAAGCTTTCTTT.

The chain couples TRBV7-2 to TRBJ2-1; the match to TRBD2 covers 9 bases. CDR3 length equals 14 residues. Germline V lookup: CDR1 SGHTA, CDR2 FQGNSA. CDR3 in DNA: TGTTCTACTCCGGGACTAGCCTTCTACAATGAGCAGTTCTTC. Translating gives CSTPGLAFYNEQFF.

The J gene is TRBJ2-5, the V gene TRBV30; TRBD2 matches at 10 bases. V shed 7 bases and J 0 bases; nucleotides not matched to a gene: 5. The germline V gene encodes CDR1 GTSNPN and CDR2 SVGIG (reference sequence). The CDR3 has 14 residues. The CDR3 protein is CASAGGTYQETQYF. The CDR3 DNA is TGTGCCTCAGCGGGGGGGACTTACCAAGAGACCCAGTACTTC. The variable domain in full, completed from reference TRBV30 and TRBJ2-5, reads SQTIHQWPATLVQPVGSPLSLECTVEGTSNPNLYWYRQAAGRGLQLLFYSVGIGQISSEVPQNLSASRPQDRQFILSSKKLLLSDSGFYLCASAGGTYQETQYFGPGTRLLVL.

This clone is a singleton in its sample. The rearrangement uses TRBV7-8 and TRBJ2-1; 10 positions agree with TRBD2. The CDR3 is made up of 15 amino acids. The germline V gene encodes CDR1 SGHVS and CDR2 FQNEAQ. V lost 5 bases, J lost 6 bases, and 7 bases stayed unmatched. CDR3 in DNA: TGTGCCAGCAGCCTGAGCGGGAGGGGTGGCAATGAGCAGTTCTTC. This sequence encodes CASSLSGRGGNEQFF.

The genes are TRBV7-2 and TRBJ1-5; TRBD1 might be the D (5 bases). The V and J ends lost 6 bases and 6 bases respectively, with 18 bases between them. This CDR3 has 15 amino acids. Germline CDR1 SGHTA, CDR2 FQGNSA. The CDR3 here is CASSLTGERSQPQHF. In DNA, the CDR3 is TGTGCCAGCAGTCTCACGGGGGAGAGGAGTCAGCCCCAGCATTTT. Using reference TRBV7-2 and TRBJ1-5 for the parts outside the CDR3, the full variable domain is GAGVSQSPSNKVTEKGKDVELRCDPISGHTALYWYRQSLGQGLEFLIYFQGNSAPDKSGLPSDRFSAERTGGSVSTLTIQRTQQEDSAVYLCASSLTGERSQPQHFGDGTRLSIL.

This chain joins TRBV2 and TRBJ2-3, with TRBD1 identical over 9 bases. The CDR3 covers 15 residues. The J segment lost 5 bases and the V segment lost 0 bases, leaving 3 bases of the junction unmatched. The V gene's germline CDR1 is SNHLY and CDR2 FYNNEI. The CDR3: CASSEAGTGRDTQYF. The CDR3 nucleotides are TGTGCCAGCAGTGAAGCTGGGACAGGGAGAGATACGCAGTATTTT. Variable domain in full (rest from reference TRBV2 and TRBJ2-3): EPEVTQTPSHQVTQMGQEVILRCVPISNHLYFYWYRQILGQKVEFLVSFYNNEISEKSEIFDDQFSVERPDGSNFTLKIRSTKLEDSAMYFCASSEAGTGRDTQYFGPGTRLTVL.

The CDR3 bases are TGCGCCAGCAGCTTGGATAGTAGGGGTAATTCACCCCTCCACTTT. This translates into CASSLDSRGNSPLHF. The V call is TRBV5-1, the J call TRBJ1-6; TRBD1 might be the D (5 bases). The V and J ends lost 0 bases and 6 bases respectively, with 10 bases between them. This CDR3 region has 15 residues. Germline CDR1 SGHRS, CDR2 YFSETQ.

This chain's CDR3 is CASSLGTSGRRGWQETQYF. CDR3 coding DNA: TGTGCCAGCAGCCTGGGGACTAGCGGGAGGAGGGGGTGGCAAGAGACCCAGTACTTC. The chain is built from TRBV4-2 and TRBJ2-5, with 15 positions matching TRBD2. Germline CDR1 reads LGHNA; CDR2 reads YNFKEQ. V lost 4 bases, J lost 2 bases, and 11 bases stayed unmatched. The CDR3 loop spans 19 amino acids.

The chain has TRBV18 and TRBJ2-3; maybe TRBD1 (6 bases). This CDR3 region has 13 residues. The germline V gene encodes CDR1 KGHSH and CDR2 LQKENI. Between the trimmed V and J ends, which lost 3 bases and 6 bases, there was a span of 10 bases. The CDR3 DNA is TGTGCCAGCTCACCGGACAGATCGGATACGCAGTATTTT. Protein product: CASSPDRSDTQYF.

This clone was counted once. In DNA, the CDR3 is TGTGCCACCAGCAGCCACGGGACACCCGGAGGCGGCTACACCTTC. Its protein is CATSSHGTPGGGYTF. The chain joins TRBV15 to TRBJ1-2; D might be TRBD1 (6 bases). The ends were cut back, 3 bases at V and 8 bases at J, with 19 bases in the middle. Germline V gives CDR1 LNHNV, CDR2 YYDKDF (reference sequence). The CDR3 is made up of 15 amino acids.

This chain uses TRBV19 with TRBJ2-1; weak D call: TRBD1 (7 bases). The CDR3 totals 15 residues. Germline CDR1 is LNHDA and CDR2 is SQIVND (reference sequence). V lost 3 bases, J lost 2 bases, and 11 bases lay in between. CDR3 sequence (DNA): TGTGCCAGTAGTATTCAGGGGGGAACCTACAATGAGCAGTTCTTC. Residues: CASSIQGGTYNEQFF.

This chain links TRBV19 with TRBJ1-4; TRBD1 matches 9 bases. The germline CDR1 and CDR2 sequences are LNHDA and SQIVND (reference sequence). CDR3 length equals 14 residues. The J segment lost 8 bases and the V segment lost 6 bases, leaving 7 bases of the junction unmatched. DNA for the CDR3: TGTGCCAGTAGGGCCGGGACAGGGACCGAAAAACTGTTTTTT. Protein sequence: CASRAGTGTEKLFF.

A single count supports this clone. The junction departs from the called germline gene at one end, perhaps through a read error. The J gene is TRBJ1-5, the V gene TRBV4-1; D remains ambiguous. The CDR3 loop spans 17 amino acids. CDR1 MGHRA and CDR2 YSYEKL come from the germline V gene. The CDR3 protein is CASNQDPLTTGNQPQHF. CDR3 DNA sequence: TGCGCCAGCAACCAAGATCCCTTGACGACTGGCAATCAGCCCCAGCATTTT.

V is TRBV5-4 and J is TRBJ2-1; 10 bases are a match to TRBD2. J gave up 12 bases and V 4 bases, and 10 bases lay outside the gene matches. Germline-derived CDR1 and CDR2 are SGHNT and YYREEE (reference sequence). This CDR3 has 14 amino acids. The CDR3 DNA is TGTGCCAGCAGCCAACTAGCGGGAAGTTTAGGGCAGTTCTTC. Translated: CASSQLAGSLGQFF.

The CDR3 nucleotides are TGCGCCAGCAGCCAAGTCTTGGGGGACTGGTCCTACGAGCAGTACTTC. Amino acid sequence: CASSQVLGDWSYEQYF. V usage is TRBV4-1 and J usage is TRBJ2-7; perhaps TRBD2 as D (6 bases). Germline loops: CDR1 MGHRA, CDR2 YSYEKL. This CDR3 spans 16 amino acids. Trimming stripped 1 base from V and 1 base from J, with 14 bases between.

The chain has TRBV27 and TRBJ2-7; the match to TRBD2 covers 8 bases. Germline V lookup: CDR1 MNHEY, CDR2 SMNVEV (reference sequence). V lost 5 bases, J lost 6 bases, and 15 bases stayed unmatched. The CDR3 spans 16 residues. CDR3 sequence: CASSVSTGTRPREQYF. CDR3 sequence (DNA): TGTGCCAGCAGTGTGTCCACCGGGACTAGACCACGCGAGCAGTACTTC.

V and J are TRBV28 and TRBJ1-2; TRBD1 matches at 7 bases. This CDR3 is 19 amino acids long. The trim removed 0 bases at V and 0 bases at J, leaving 13 bases unmatched. Looked up from germline, CDR1 is MDHEN and CDR2 is SYDVKM. The CDR3 region is CASSLWATTGTPANYGYTF. The CDR3 DNA sequence: TGTGCCAGCAGTTTATGGGCGACGACAGGGACGCCAGCTAACTATGGCTACACCTTC.

The rearrangement joins TRBV7-2 to TRBJ1-1; a weak D match, TRBD1 (5 bases). V was clipped by 0 bases and J by 0 bases, with 14 bases between them. Germline CDR1 and CDR2: SGHTA and FQGNSA. This CDR3 spans 17 amino acids. CDR3 amino acids: CASSLAGLRLMNTEAFF. CDR3 in DNA: TGTGCCAGCAGCTTAGCGGGACTTCGTCTCATGAACACTGAAGCTTTCTTT.

The V gene is TRBV25-1, the J gene TRBJ2-1, with D maybe TRBD2 (5 bases). Trimming pared 7 bases from V and 0 bases from J, leaving 19 bases between. The CDR3 length is 17 residues. Germline values: CDR1 MGHDK, CDR2 SYGVNS. The CDR3, as DNA: TGTGCCAGCATGGGAGTTGCGGGCGGAAGCTCCTACAATGAGCAGTTCTTC. Amino acid sequence: CASMGVAGGSSYNEQFF.

On this clone itself: The sample contains more than one DNA sequence encoding this CDR3. The chain has TRBV9 and TRBJ1-6; D gene unclear. With 0 bases removed from V and 10 bases from J, the gap between germline ends came to 5 bases. The germline gives CDR1 SGDLS, CDR2 YYNGEE. The length of the CDR3 is 12 residues. DNA for the CDR3: TGTGCCAGCAGCGTAGGAGGGTCACCCCTCCACTTT. Translating gives CASSVGGSPLHF.

Here the CDR3 reads CASSYSGTGFYEQYF. CDR3 nucleotides: TGTGCCAGCAGTTACTCCGGGACAGGGTTCTACGAGCAGTACTTC. J is TRBJ2-7 and V is TRBV6-5; 9 nucleotides match TRBD1. V was clipped by 0 bases and J by 3 bases; unmatched bases: 3. The CDR3 totals 15 residues. Germline V CDR1 and CDR2: MNHEY, SVGAGI.

This chain uses TRBV27 with TRBJ1-2; 8 nucleotides match TRBD1. This CDR3 spans 11 amino acids. Unmatched junction bases numbered 4, after V lost 8 bases and J lost 8 bases. Germline V gene lookup returns CDR1 MNHEY and CDR2 SMNVEV (reference sequence). CDR3 DNA: TGTGCCAGCGGCCGGGACAGGGGCTACACCTTC. It is translated as CASGRDRGYTF.